These 26 T cell receptor beta chains originate from one sample sequenced in a study of T cells in Graves' hyperthyroidism and ophthalmopathy (dated by TCRdb to the late 2010s). Receptors were amplified or captured by multiplex PCR. Sequenced using an Illumina HiSeq 2000. Amplification of TCR beta CDR3 regions was carried out from RNA transcripts. The first round of RT-PCR for the TCR CDR3 was performed with the HTBI primer set and the Qiagen OneStep RT-PCR kit. Clones were called with MiXCR by TCRdb after fastp trimmed the public reads at Q25, and only in-frame beta chains were retained. Rows are combined by CDR3 protein, so each entry shows the most common genes and DNA. The sample has a few hundred thousand distinct CDR3 sequences on record, about 45% of them singletons. Of the sample, 35% to 50% falls within the top ten clones. The sample taken for sequencing was peripheral blood or thyroid tissue (not recorded which). The receptors come from an adult woman with Graves' disease, either hyperthyroidism or ophthalmopathy (not recorded which).

The chain uses TRBV20-1 and TRBJ1-2; possible D gene TRBD1, 6 bases. The CDR3 runs to 12 residues. Between the trimmed V and J ends, which lost 6 bases and 5 bases, there was a span of 13 bases. The germline gives CDR1 DFQATT, CDR2 SNEGSKA (reference sequence). This CDR3 is CSARRTDYGYTF. CDR3 sequence (DNA): TGCAGTGCGAGACGGACAGATTATGGCTACACCTTC.

In its sample, this clonotype was seen a few times. This sequence joins TRBV20-1 and TRBJ2-7; D possibly corresponds to TRBD2 (6 bases). Germline CDR1 reads DFQATT; CDR2 reads SNEGSKA (reference sequence). V lost 0 bases and J lost 3, with 18 bases in between. The CDR3 consists of 16 residues. CDR3 in DNA: TGCAGTGCTAGAGATTTGTCGGGGGAATCCCACTACGAGCAGTACTTC. This codes for CSARDLSGESHYEQYF.

This clonotype was picked up many times. The chain joins TRBV20-1 to TRBJ1-5, with D possibly matching TRBD1 (6 bases). V was cut by 0 bases and J by 6 bases, with 12 bases left in between. The germline CDR1 and CDR2 sequences are DFQATT and SNEGSKA (reference sequence). CDR3 length: 14 amino acids. The CDR3 spells CSAREPRGSQPQHF. The CDR3 nucleotides are TGCAGTGCTAGAGAGCCCAGGGGCAGTCAGCCCCAGCATTTT.

This clonotype appeared many times. CDR3 sequence (DNA): TGTGCCAGCAGCTTAGTAGGTCGTGGGACCGCTAATGAAAAACTGTTTTTT. This encodes CASSLVGRGTANEKLFF. The chain combines TRBV7-2 with TRBJ1-4, with TRBD1 as a possible D gene (5 bases). This CDR3 is built from 17 residues. Germline CDR1 SGHTA, CDR2 FQGNSA. Trimming removed 1 base at V and 3 bases at J, with 15 bases between.

This chain uses TRBV25-1 with TRBJ1-2; D might be TRBD1 (5 bases). Deletions cut 3 bases from V and 4 bases from J, with 6 bases between. Germline-derived CDR1 and CDR2 are MGHDK and SYGVNS. The CDR3 extends over 12 amino acids. Here the CDR3 reads CASSDRVYGYTF. In nucleotides, the CDR3 is TGTGCCAGCAGTGACAGGGTCTATGGCTACACCTTC.

For the CDR3, the DNA is TGTGCCACCAGTGCTCCGGACCCTCCCGGGGAGCTGTTTTTT. This translates into CATSAPDPPGELFF. The chain joins TRBV24-1 to TRBJ2-2; no clear D. CDR1 and CDR2 (germline): KGHDR, SFDVKD. This CDR3 comprises 14 residues. Trimming took off 5 bases at V and 6 bases at J, with 12 bases between the two ends.

V usage is TRBV2 and J usage is TRBJ2-5; a possible D gene is TRBD1 (6 bases). The CDR3 runs 14 residues. In germline, CDR1 is SNHLY, CDR2 FYNNEI. The V end was cut by 4 bases, the J end by 2 bases, with 11 bases between. The CDR3 spells CASSARQEQETQYF. The CDR3 nucleotides are TGTGCCAGCAGTGCTAGACAGGAGCAAGAGACCCAGTACTTC.

This clonotype was recorded a few times. The chain links TRBV7-8 to TRBJ2-6; a weak D match, TRBD1 (5 bases). V lost 11 bases and J lost 3, with 14 bases in between. Germline V lookup: CDR1 SGHVS, CDR2 FQNEAQ. CDR3 length equals 14 residues. CDR3 amino acids: CAGHTGYGANVLTF. The CDR3 DNA reads as TGTGCCGGACACACGGGTTATGGGGCCAACGTCCTGACTTTC.

This clonotype was seen only a few times. V gene TRBV6-6 combines with J gene TRBJ2-7; 11 positions agree with TRBD1. The CDR3 consists of 16 residues. Germline trimming cut 7 bases from V and 3 bases from J; bases unmatched to any gene: 11. Germline CDR1 and CDR2: MNHNY and SVGAGI (reference sequence). CDR3 sequence (DNA): TGTGCCAGCACTACGGGGGACAGGGGGATCGTCTACGAGCAGTACTTC. Translating it yields CASTTGDRGIVYEQYF.

A single count supports this clonotype. The CDR3 DNA is TGTGCCAGTACCTCCCCCTGGGAGAATCAGCCCCAGCATTTT. Translation: CASTSPWENQPQHF. The chain joins TRBV19 to TRBJ1-5, with no clear D. V lost 7 bases and J 4 bases, leaving 14 bases between the germline ends. There are 14 residues in the CDR3. Germline V CDR1 and CDR2: LNHDA, SQIVND (reference sequence).

The rearrangement joins TRBV7-9 to TRBJ2-7; D gene ambiguous. Trimming cost V 3 bases and J 0 bases, with 15 bases left between them. The CDR3 is made up of 16 amino acids. The germline V gene has CDR1 SEHNR and CDR2 FQNEAQ (reference sequence). DNA for the CDR3: TGTGCCAGCAGCTTGGCCGCTAACTTGGCCTCCTACGAGCAGTACTTC. It encodes CASSLAANLASYEQYF.

The genes are TRBV7-3 and TRBJ1-6, with D uncertain. Germline assignment: CDR1 SGHTA and CDR2 FQGTGA. This CDR3 has 13 amino acids. V dropped 3 bases and J dropped 7 bases, with 7 bases sitting between them. Written as DNA, the CDR3 is TGTGCCAGCAGCTTGAACTTCAATTCACCCCTCCACTTT. Residues: CASSLNFNSPLHF.

Points on this clonotype: This may stem from a read error, because a much larger clone lies one nucleotide away. The chain recombines TRBV9 with TRBJ2-7; 12 bases match TRBD2. The CDR3 sequence is 15 residues long. With V trimmed by 3 bases and J by 4 bases, 5 bases remained unmatched. Per germline, CDR1 SGDLS and CDR2 YYNGEE. The CDR3 loop reads CASSETSGGGYEQYF. As DNA, the CDR3 is TGTGCCAGCAGCGAGACTAGCGGGGGTGGGTACGAGCAGTACTTC.

This clonotype has only a few counts. The chain employs TRBV30 and TRBJ1-1; the D gene is possibly TRBD1 (5 bases). This CDR3 has 14 residues. CDR1 is GTSNPN, CDR2 SVGIG, per germline (reference sequence). Trimming shortened V by 2 bases and J by 1 base, and 11 bases separated the two germline ends. CDR3 bases: TGTGCCTGGAGTCGACAGATCCAGAACACTGAAGCTTTCTTT. Translation: CAWSRQIQNTEAFF.

This chain links TRBV19 with TRBJ2-7, with D uncertain. V lost 6 bases and J 2 bases, leaving 17 bases between the germline ends. Germline V CDR1 and CDR2: LNHDA, SQIVND (reference sequence). The CDR3 spans 15 residues. The CDR3 DNA reads as TGTGCCAGTAGAGATGACTCTACCTTACCCTACGAGCAGTACTTC. Residues: CASRDDSTLPYEQYF.

This chain connects TRBV20-1 to TRBJ1-2; D possibly corresponds to TRBD1 (5 bases). The CDR3 contains 13 residues. Germline V gives CDR1 DFQATT, CDR2 SNEGSKA (reference sequence). V dropped 3 bases and J dropped 4 bases, with 12 bases sitting between them. The CDR3 spells CSASRGRSYGYTF. The CDR3 nucleotides read TGCAGTGCTAGTAGGGGCCGGAGCTATGGCTACACCTTC.

This clonotype was picked up many times. The chain joins TRBV24-1 to TRBJ2-5; TRBD2 matches 10 bases. J lost 5 bases, V lost 2 bases, and 4 bases had no gene match. This CDR3 is 15 amino acids long. In germline, CDR1 is KGHDR, CDR2 SFDVKD. As DNA, the CDR3 is TGTGCCACCAGTGATTGGACTAGCGGAGGGGAGACCCAGTACTTC. Its translation is CATSDWTSGGETQYF.

This clonotype was picked up many times. V and J are TRBV10-3 and TRBJ1-5, with D tentatively TRBD1 (6 bases). The V end was cut by 6 bases, the J end by 4 bases, with 13 bases between. The germline V gene has CDR1 ENHRY and CDR2 SYGVKD. The CDR3 totals 14 residues. The CDR3 sequence is CAIRAGDKNQPQHF. The CDR3 coding sequence is TGTGCCATCAGGGCTGGGGACAAAAATCAGCCCCAGCATTTT.

The chain uses TRBV10-3 and TRBJ1-5; D ambiguous. The germline V gene encodes CDR1 ENHRY and CDR2 SYGVKD. Trimming removed 6 bases at V and 2 bases at J, with 11 bases between. The CDR3 covers 14 residues. CDR3 sequence reads: CAIRPGLGNQPQHF. The CDR3 DNA follows: TGTGCCATCAGACCGGGGTTGGGCAATCAGCCCCAGCATTTT.

With regard to this clonotype: This is likely a read error, given that the CDR3 carries no conserved phenylalanine or tryptophan at its end. The DNA is omitted, as the CDR3 cannot be located on it reliably, and the CDR3 follows TCRdb's listing. The chain employs TRBV10-3 and TRBJ2-6; no DNA check was done on the table's D call, TRBD1. Including both end residues, the CDR3 is 8 amino acids long. Per the germline V gene, CDR1 is ENHRY and CDR2 is SYGVKD. The CDR3: CATGPQGY.

This clonotype was counted only a few times. A read error may produce the germline difference seen at one junction end. The V and J genes are TRBV7-9 and TRBJ2-7, with D perhaps TRBD1 or TRBD2 (6 bases each). The CDR3 has 14 amino acids. CDR1 and CDR2 from the germline V gene are SEHNR and FQNEAQ (reference sequence). The CDR3 DNA reads TGTGCCAGCAGTTTAGGGGGGAGGACCTACGAGCAGTACTTC. Its translation: CASSLGGRTYEQYF.

The chain is built from TRBV2 and TRBJ2-7; tentatively, D is TRBD2 (5 bases). Germline V CDR1 and CDR2: SNHLY, FYNNEI. The CDR3 is made up of 13 amino acids. V was shortened by 0 bases and J by 3 bases, with 6 bases between the two germline ends. CDR3 nucleotide sequence: TGTGCCAGCAGTGAAGCCCGGGACTACGAGCAGTACTTC. Amino acid sequence: CASSEARDYEQYF.

This clonotype has only a few counts. This chain uses TRBV7-6 with TRBJ2-6; 8 bases align to TRBD2. Germline values: CDR1 SGHVS, CDR2 FNYEAQ. The CDR3 consists of 18 residues. Germline trimming cut 1 base from V and 0 bases from J; bases unmatched to any gene: 5. For the CDR3, the DNA is TGTGCCAGCAGCTTAGTTCCGGGAGGGCCCTCTGGGGCCAACGTCCTGACTTTC. Protein sequence: CASSLVPGGPSGANVLTF. The full variable domain, in which reference TRBV7-6 and TRBJ2-6 provide the parts outside the CDR3, is GAGVSQSPRYKVTKRGQDVALRCDPISGHVSLYWYRQALGQGPEFLTYFNYEAQQDKSGLPNDRFSAERPEGSISTLTIQRTEQRDSAMYRCASSLVPGGPSGANVLTFGAGSRLTVL.

This clonotype came up many times. This sequence joins TRBV6-2 or TRBV6-3 and TRBJ1-1, with D unresolved. V dropped 7 bases and J dropped 1 base, with 10 bases sitting between them. From germline, CDR1 is MNHEY and CDR2 SVGEGT. The CDR3 contains 13 residues. CDR3 residues: CASMDGKNTEAFF. As DNA, the CDR3 is TGTGCCAGCATGGACGGGAAGAACACTGAAGCTTTCTTT.

The chain joins TRBV7-8 to TRBJ1-4; D unclear. The V gene's germline CDR1 is SGHVS and CDR2 FQNEAQ. V was cut by 1 base and J by 10 bases, with 13 bases left in between. The CDR3 has 14 amino acids. CDR3 DNA sequence: TGTGCCAGCAGCTTAGAGGCCGACCCTGGAAAACTGTTTTTT. As protein: CASSLEADPGKLFF.

At least ten counts were recorded for this clonotype. V gene TRBV7-2 combines with J gene TRBJ1-1; no firm D call. The V end lost 1 base, the J end lost 1 base, and 10 bases lay between the germline ends. In germline, CDR1 is SGHTA, CDR2 FQGNSA. CDR3 length equals 15 residues. The CDR3 loop reads CASSLGVGWNTEAFF. The CDR3 nucleotides are TGTGCCAGCAGCTTAGGGGTCGGGTGGAACACTGAAGCTTTCTTT.